The present entry profiles one TCR beta chain with its context. Authors' analysis steps: Amplification with reference gene primers provided the estimates of nucleated cell counts. TCRdb's copy holds only in-frame clones and misses some; the assay was immunoSEQ multiplex PCR. From that table come the V and J calls and clone size; the DNA was used to work out D and trimming. The sample yields about 670,000 clones, 70% to 90% seen once. The entry originates in a study of blood T cell repertoires in COVID-19. Across the study: Acute and convalescent COVID-19 samples came from the United States, Italy and Spain. T cells, B-cell-depleted T cells, or PBMCs supplied cDNA or gDNA.

The sequence came from a woman aged 18-29 years with acute or convalescent COVID-19. Sequences were obtained from peripheral blood.

The CDR3 loop is CASSWDRGHEQYF. The CDR3 DNA reads TGTGCCAGCAGTTGGGACAGGGGGCACGAGCAGTACTTC. This sequence joins TRBV6-5 and TRBJ2-7, with TRBD1 matching over 12 bases. Germline loops: CDR1 MNHEY, CDR2 SVGAGI. There are 13 residues in the CDR3. The trim removed 4 bases at V and 5 bases at J, leaving 0 bases unmatched.